This is a list of T cell receptor beta chains from one sample in a study of blood T cell repertoires in COVID-19. This table comes from immunoSEQ multiplex PCR, and its TCRdb copy is limited to in-frame clones, with some not included. The table has some 80,000 clones, around nine tenths seen once. The sample consisted of peripheral blood. Receptors were obtained from a middle-aged man with active or convalescent COVID-19. CDR3s include the opening cysteine and the closing phenylalanine or tryptophan. Each record gives: clone size, V gene, D gene, J gene, CDR3 DNA, CDR3 protein. D genes are given only for firm matches. Not all rows give a size; the values are once, few, many and, for expanded clones, a class.

clone size: -
V gene: TRBV5-4
D gene: -
J gene: TRBJ2-5
CDR3 DNA: TGTGCCAGCAGCCTGATGGGGCCTGTCCAAGAGACCCAGTACTTC
CDR3 protein: CASSLMGPVQETQYF

clone size: -
V gene: TRBV24-1
D gene: -
J gene: TRBJ2-1
CDR3 DNA: TGTGCCACCAGTGATGTTTCAGGGAACTCCTACAATGAGCAGTTCTTC
CDR3 protein: CATSDVSGNSYNEQFF

clone size: -
V gene: TRBV24-1
D gene: -
J gene: TRBJ2-5
CDR3 DNA: TGTGCCACCAGTGCCTCAGTACAAGAGACCCAGTACTTC
CDR3 protein: CATSASVQETQYF

clone size: once
V gene: TRBV4-1
D gene: -
J gene: TRBJ2-3
CDR3 DNA: TGCGCCAGCAGCCAAGCTAGCACAGATACGCAGTATTTT
CDR3 protein: CASSQASTDTQYF

clone size: -
V gene: TRBV10-3
D gene: TRBD1
J gene: TRBJ1-5
CDR3 DNA: TGTGCCATCAGTGAGTCCGACAGGGCCAATCAGCCCCAGCATTTT
CDR3 protein: CAISESDRANQPQHF

clone size: -
V gene: TRBV28
D gene: -
J gene: TRBJ1-5
CDR3 DNA: TGTGCCAGCAGAGCAGGCAGGGATAGCAATCAGCCCCAGCATTTT
CDR3 protein: CASRAGRDSNQPQHF

clone size: -
V gene: TRBV5-8
D gene: -
J gene: TRBJ1-3
CDR3 DNA: TGTGCCAGCAGCTTGACAGGGTCAGGAAACACCATATATTTT
CDR3 protein: CASSLTGSGNTIYF

clone size: -
V gene: TRBV5-1
D gene: -
J gene: TRBJ1-1
CDR3 DNA: TGCGCCAGCAGCTTGGCGGTCTCGTCGACAGGTGAAGCTTTCTTT
CDR3 protein: CASSLAVSSTGEAFF

clone size: -
V gene: TRBV2
D gene: -
J gene: TRBJ2-1
CDR3 DNA: TGTGCCAGCAGTTCGGGGGAAAACAATGAGCAGTTCTTC
CDR3 protein: CASSSGENNEQFF

clone size: -
V gene: TRBV6-1
D gene: TRBD1
J gene: TRBJ2-7
CDR3 DNA: TGTGCCAGCAGTGATTCACAGGGGGAGACCTACGAGCAGTACTTC
CDR3 protein: CASSDSQGETYEQYF

clone size: once
V gene: TRBV28
D gene: -
J gene: TRBJ1-1
CDR3 DNA: TGTGCCAGCAGTTTACCCTTCACTGAAGCTTTCTTT
CDR3 protein: CASSLPFTEAFF

clone size: -
V gene: TRBV5-1
D gene: -
J gene: TRBJ1-1
CDR3 DNA: TGCGCCAGCAGCTTCGGGACTTACACTGAAGCTTTCTTT
CDR3 protein: CASSFGTYTEAFF

clone size: -
V gene: TRBV6-5
D gene: -
J gene: TRBJ1-2
CDR3 DNA: TGTGCCAGCAGTTACTCCCCCAGATTAAACTATGGCTACACCTTC
CDR3 protein: CASSYSPRLNYGYTF

clone size: -
V gene: TRBV6-1
D gene: -
J gene: TRBJ2-7
CDR3 DNA: TGTGCCAGCAGTGAAAAGGGAGGAGTAGTATACGAGCAGTACTTC
CDR3 protein: CASSEKGGVVYEQYF